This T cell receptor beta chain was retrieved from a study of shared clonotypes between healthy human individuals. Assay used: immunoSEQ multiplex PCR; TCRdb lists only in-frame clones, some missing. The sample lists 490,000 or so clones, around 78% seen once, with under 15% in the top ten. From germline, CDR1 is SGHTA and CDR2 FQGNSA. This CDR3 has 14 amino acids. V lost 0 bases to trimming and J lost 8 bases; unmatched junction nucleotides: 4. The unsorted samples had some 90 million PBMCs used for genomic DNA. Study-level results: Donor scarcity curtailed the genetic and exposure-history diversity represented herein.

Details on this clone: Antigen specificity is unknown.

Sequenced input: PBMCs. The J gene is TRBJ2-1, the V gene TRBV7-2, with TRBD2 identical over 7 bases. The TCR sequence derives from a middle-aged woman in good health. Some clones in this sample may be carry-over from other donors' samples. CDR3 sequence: CASSLAGGPDEQFF. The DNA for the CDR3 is TGTGCCAGCAGCTTAGCGGGAGGGCCCGATGAGCAGTTCTTC.